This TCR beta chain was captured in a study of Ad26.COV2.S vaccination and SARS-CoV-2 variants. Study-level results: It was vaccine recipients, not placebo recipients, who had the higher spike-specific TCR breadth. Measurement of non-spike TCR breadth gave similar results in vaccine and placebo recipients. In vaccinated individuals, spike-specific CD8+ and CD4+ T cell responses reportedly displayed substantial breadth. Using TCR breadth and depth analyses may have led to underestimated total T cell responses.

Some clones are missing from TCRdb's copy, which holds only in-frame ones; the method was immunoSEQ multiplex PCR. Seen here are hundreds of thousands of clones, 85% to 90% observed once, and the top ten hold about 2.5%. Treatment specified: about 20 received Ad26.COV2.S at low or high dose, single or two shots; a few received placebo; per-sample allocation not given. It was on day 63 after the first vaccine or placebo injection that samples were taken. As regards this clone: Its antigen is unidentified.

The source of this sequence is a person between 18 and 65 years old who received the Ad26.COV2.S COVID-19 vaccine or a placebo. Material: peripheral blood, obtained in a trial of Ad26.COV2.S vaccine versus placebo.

The CDR3 protein is CASSLGVEGNQPQHF. For the CDR3, the DNA is TGCGCCAGCAGCTTGGGGGTCGAGGGCAATCAGCCCCAGCATTTT. V is TRBV5-1 and J is TRBJ1-5; D is uncertain. Germline V gene sequence: CDR1 SGHRS, CDR2 YFSETQ. Trimming removed 0 bases from V and 2 bases from J, with 9 bases in between. There are 15 residues in the CDR3.